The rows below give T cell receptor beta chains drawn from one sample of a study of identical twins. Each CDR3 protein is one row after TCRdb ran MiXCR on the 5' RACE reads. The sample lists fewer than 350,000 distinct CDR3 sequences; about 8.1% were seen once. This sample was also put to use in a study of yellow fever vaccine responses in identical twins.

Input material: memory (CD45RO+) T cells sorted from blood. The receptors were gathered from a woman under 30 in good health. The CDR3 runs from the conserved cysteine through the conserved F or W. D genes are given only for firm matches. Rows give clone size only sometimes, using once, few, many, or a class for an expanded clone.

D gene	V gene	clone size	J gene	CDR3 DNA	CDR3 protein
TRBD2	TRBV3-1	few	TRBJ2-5	TGTGCCAGCAGCCGGTGGACTAGCGGGAGAGAGACCCAGTACTTC	CASSRWTSGRETQYF
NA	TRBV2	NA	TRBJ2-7	TGTGCCAGCAGCCCGATGGACTCCTACGAGCAGTACTTC	CASSPMDSYEQYF
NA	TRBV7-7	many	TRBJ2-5	TGTGCCAGCAGCCCGGGGGTAGCGCAAACTCAAGAGACCCAGTACTTC	CASSPGVAQTQETQYF
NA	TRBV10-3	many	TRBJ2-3	TGTGCCATCGGGATAGCAGATACGCAGTATTTT	CAIGIADTQYF
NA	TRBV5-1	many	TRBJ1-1	TGCGCCAGCAACGCCGTACAGGGGAACACTGAAGCTTTCTTT	CASNAVQGNTEAFF
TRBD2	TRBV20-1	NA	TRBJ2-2	TGCTGTGCTAGAAGGACTAGCGGGGGGGCCCGGACCGGGGAGCTGTTTTTT	CCARRTSGGARTGELFF
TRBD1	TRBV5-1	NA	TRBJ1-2	TGCGCCAGCAGCTTACAGGGGCAAGGCTATGGCTACACCTTC	CASSLQGQGYGYTF
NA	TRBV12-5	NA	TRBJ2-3	TGTGCTAGTGGCCGGGCCACGGCTACGACTCCGGGGGATACGCAGTATTTT	CASGRATATTPGDTQYF
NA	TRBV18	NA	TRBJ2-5	TGTGCCAGCTCATCGAACTCTGCGACTCCAGGAGAGACCCAGTACTTC	CASSSNSATPGETQYF
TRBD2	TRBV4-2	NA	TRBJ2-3	TGTGCCAGCAGACTAGCGGGGGACCGCACAGATACGCAGTATTTT	CASRLAGDRTDTQYF